Detailed here is one T cell receptor (beta chain). Its antigen remains unidentified. This entry comes from a study of cytomegalovirus exposure and HLA in healthy donors. Both 60 Vbeta primers and 13 Jbeta primers went into the PCR. Assay used: immunoSEQ multiplex PCR; TCRdb lists only in-frame clones, some missing. This table has 110,000 or so clones, about 8.6% appearing once. Findings and caveats of the study: The study recorded 150 to 200 TCR beta chains that were cytomegalovirus-associated. The CMV antigen specificity of a few CMV-associated chains was confirmed through in vitro analysis.

The germline V gene has CDR1 SGHRS and CDR2 YFSETQ. V trimming: 7 bases; J trimming: 2 bases; junction bases outside the gene matches: 10. The CDR3 is 16 amino acids. The V and J genes are TRBV5-1 and TRBJ2-5; 11 positions agree with TRBD2. This receptor was taken from a woman aged 40 to 50 in good health and CMV-seropositive. The sequenced sample was PBMCs. The CDR3 DNA reads as TGCGCCAGCGGACCACCCCCTAGCGGGGGGCAAGAGACCCAGTACTTC. It is translated as CASGPPPSGGQETQYF.